These 21 T cell receptor beta chains were all obtained from the same sample, sequenced in a study of T cell responses to AZD1222 COVID-19 vaccine (dated by TCRdb to the early 2020s). Libraries were made using the immunoSEQ multiplex PCR assay. TCRdb holds this immuneACCESS table with in-frame rearrangements only. Some clones are missing; in checked studies, unresolved V genes explain under half, and the rest has no known cause. This sample holds about 100,000 clones; around 87% were observed only once. 4% to 5% of the sample lies in the top ten. The label giving this sample's time point can be read as: baseline before first vaccination. In light of the paper, this sample's treatment or condition label describes: meningococcal conjugate vaccine given as trial control. The material sequenced was peripheral blood, taken on day 0 of MenACWY control vaccination. Every receptor here comes from an adult in good health.

This chain's CDR3 is CASSLLMNTEAFF. In DNA form, the CDR3 reads TGTGCCAGCAGCCTCCTCATGAACACTGAAGCTTTCTTT. The V and J genes are TRBV27 and TRBJ1-1, with D uncertain. The CDR3 spans 13 residues. V lost 6 bases to trimming and J lost 0 bases, with 8 bases between them. Germline CDR1 and CDR2: MNHEY and SMNVEV (reference sequence).

J is TRBJ2-7 and V is TRBV19; 8 bases fit TRBD1. The germline gives CDR1 LNHDA, CDR2 SQIVND (reference sequence). V lost 6 bases, J lost 7 bases, and 14 bases stayed unmatched. The CDR3 spans 15 residues. In DNA, the CDR3 is TGTGCCAGTAGGATGACAGGGGCACCCCGGGAGGAGCAGTACTTC. It yields the protein CASRMTGAPREEQYF.

The J gene is TRBJ1-6, the V gene TRBV19; D ambiguous. This CDR3 comprises 13 residues. Looked up from germline, CDR1 is LNHDA and CDR2 is SQIVND (reference sequence). Trimming left V 10 bases short and J 5 bases short, with 12 bases between. The CDR3 sequence: CATLGRNNSPLHF. The CDR3 nucleotides are TGTGCCACCCTCGGACGGAATAATTCACCCCTCCACTTT.

CDR3 in DNA: TGTGCCAGCAGTTTAAGGTGGGGCAGGGGCGAACCTGGGGAGCTGTTTTTT. It translates to CASSLRWGRGEPGELFF. The chain links TRBV28 to TRBJ2-2, with D maybe TRBD1 (6 bases). Germline lookup yields CDR1 MDHEN and CDR2 SYDVKM. CDR3 length: 17 amino acids. V lost 2 bases to trimming and J lost 8 bases, with 21 bases between them.

This clone was picked up one time. The genes are TRBV5-1 and TRBJ2-1, with D perhaps being TRBD1 or TRBD2 (5 bases each). Germline loops: CDR1 SGHRS, CDR2 YFSETQ. Trimming took off 0 bases at V and 9 bases at J, with 16 bases between the two ends. The CDR3 spans 15 residues. CDR3 amino acids: CASSLGQTTQGEQFF. The CDR3 nucleotides read TGCGCCAGCAGCTTGGGACAGACTACCCAGGGTGAGCAGTTCTTC. The full variable domain, with the rest looked up from reference TRBV5-1 and TRBJ2-1, is KAGVTQTPRYLIKTRGQQVTLSCSPISGHRSVSWYQQTPGQGLQFLFEYFSETQRNKGNFPGRFSGRQFSNSRSEMNVSTLELGDSALYLCASSLGQTTQGEQFFGPGTRLTVL.

The chain uses TRBV29-1 and TRBJ2-1, with D possibly TRBD2 on 6 matching bases. The germline V and J ends were trimmed by 0 bases and 4 bases, with 13 bases remaining between them. The CDR3 is 15 residues long. The germline CDR1 and CDR2 sequences are SQVTM and ANQGSEA. The CDR3 DNA follows: TGCAGCGTTGAAGATGCGGGGCAAAGTTACAATGAGCAGTTCTTC. This sequence encodes CSVEDAGQSYNEQFF.

CDR3 amino acids: CASSFSGSYEQYF. The CDR3 coding sequence is TGTGCCAGCAGCTTCTCAGGGTCCTACGAGCAGTACTTC. This rearrangement joins TRBV3-1 (or the pseudogene TRBV3-2) to TRBJ2-7, with a possible D match to TRBD1 (5 bases). Germline CDR1 LGHDT, CDR2 YNNKEL (reference sequence). The CDR3 consists of 13 residues. Trimming removed 5 bases at V and 1 base at J, with 9 bases between.

This chain uses TRBV2 with TRBJ2-5; TRBD1 matches 7 bases. Per germline, CDR1 SNHLY and CDR2 FYNNEI. CDR3 length: 15 residues. V gave up 3 bases and J gave up 3 bases; unmatched junction bases: 7. The CDR3: CASSDSGQIEETQYF. The CDR3 DNA is TGTGCCAGCAGTGATTCGGGACAGATCGAAGAGACCCAGTACTTC.

This chain links TRBV27 with TRBJ1-1; no clear D. This CDR3 is built from 15 residues. Germline lookup yields CDR1 MNHEY and CDR2 SMNVEV (reference sequence). V lost 0 bases and J lost 5, with 13 bases in between. The CDR3 reads CASSLSSLPMTEAFF. CDR3 in DNA: TGTGCCAGCAGTTTATCGTCCCTTCCGATGACTGAAGCTTTCTTT.

The CDR3 DNA follows: TGTGCCAGCAGCCCCTTCGGGACAGGGAGGACTGAAGCTTTCTTT. Translation gives CASSPFGTGRTEAFF. The chain links TRBV7-9 to TRBJ1-1, with 9 bases aligning to TRBD1. V was clipped by 5 bases and J by 5 bases; unmatched bases: 9. This CDR3 has 15 residues. Germline-derived CDR1 and CDR2 are SEHNR and FQNEAQ (reference sequence).

The V gene is TRBV6-1, the J gene TRBJ1-1, with a tentative D call TRBD1 (6 bases). The CDR3 runs to 14 residues. V was clipped by 6 bases and J by 2 bases, with 13 bases between them. CDR1 is MNHNS, CDR2 SASEGT, per germline. The CDR3 DNA reads as TGTGCCAGCAGGGGGGGCACAAAAAACACTGAAGCTTTCTTT. Residues: CASRGGTKNTEAFF.

V is TRBV25-1 and J is TRBJ1-2; the match to TRBD1 covers 10 bases. Per the germline V gene, CDR1 is MGHDK and CDR2 is SYGVNS. V gave up 4 bases and J gave up 5 bases; unmatched junction bases: 7. The length of the CDR3 is 15 residues. The CDR3 reads CASSVDRGRFYGYTF. In DNA form, the CDR3 reads TGTGCCAGCAGTGTCGACAGGGGGCGTTTTTATGGCTACACCTTC.

This rearrangement joins TRBV6-5 to TRBJ2-1, with D uncertain. The ends were cut back, 6 bases at V and 5 bases at J, with 14 bases in the middle. Germline CDR1 is MNHEY and CDR2 is SVGAGI. This CDR3 is built from 14 residues. The CDR3 protein is CASRPRNSNNEQFF. As DNA, the CDR3 is TGTGCCAGCAGACCCCGCAACAGCAACAATGAGCAGTTCTTC.

This clone was seen once. The germline gene is not matched at one end of the junction; a read error may be the cause. The chain has TRBV28 and TRBJ1-5, with D perhaps matching TRBD1 (6 bases). The CDR3 runs to 13 residues. Germline CDR1 reads MDHEN; CDR2 reads SYDVKM. For the CDR3, the DNA is TGTGCCGGCAGGGGATCTAGCAATCAGCCCCAGCATTTT. It encodes CAGRGSSNQPQHF.

The count of this clone is one. The gene calls are TRBV18 and TRBJ2-1, with D perhaps TRBD2 (6 bases). The V end was cut by 6 bases, the J end by 7 bases, with 10 bases between. The CDR3 has 12 amino acids. Germline V gives CDR1 KGHSH, CDR2 LQKENI. As DNA, the CDR3 is TGTGCCAGCTCCCGGGAGCATAATGAGCAGTTCTTC. Its translation: CASSREHNEQFF.

The V gene is TRBV10-3, the J gene TRBJ1-2; TRBD1 might be the D (6 bases). Germline loops: CDR1 ENHRY, CDR2 SYGVKD. The V end was cut by 0 bases, the J end by 6 bases, with 11 bases between. The CDR3 contains 14 residues. The CDR3 bases are TGTGCCATCAGTGAGTCGACCGGGGGCCATGGCTACACCTTC. Its protein product is CAISESTGGHGYTF.

This clone was recorded only once. This rearrangement joins TRBV9 to TRBJ1-5; possibly TRBD1 for D (5 bases). Germline V gives CDR1 SGDLS, CDR2 YYNGEE. V was clipped by 0 bases and J by 5 bases, with 9 bases between them. The CDR3 runs 14 residues. As DNA, the CDR3 is TGTGCCAGCAGCGTAGGGGGCGACGATCAGCCCCAGCATTTT. Translation gives CASSVGGDDQPQHF. Full variable domain (outside the CDR3, taken from reference TRBV9 and TRBJ1-5): DSGVTQTPKHLITATGQRVTLRCSPRSGDLSVYWYQQSLDQGLQFLIQYYNGEERAKGNILERFSAQQFPDLHSELNLSSLELGDSALYFCASSVGGDDQPQHFGDGTRLSIL.

The CDR3 loop reads CASSLVSTGKGSYNSPLHF. CDR3 sequence (DNA): TGTGCCAGCAGCTTAGTATCGACAGGGAAGGGCTCCTATAATTCACCCCTCCACTTT. The gene calls are TRBV7-2 and TRBJ1-6, with 7 bases that match TRBD1. V gave up 1 base and J gave up 0 bases; unmatched junction bases: 9. The CDR3 totals 19 residues. Per the germline V gene, CDR1 is SGHTA and CDR2 is FQGNSA.

DNA for the CDR3: TGTGCCAGCAGAAAAGGAACTAGCGGGGACCCTATCCAGTTCTTC. Protein: CASRKGTSGDPIQFF. The chain employs TRBV6-5 and TRBJ2-1; TRBD2 matches at 10 bases. The CDR3 totals 15 residues. V trimming: 6 bases; J trimming: 13 bases; junction bases outside the gene matches: 15. Germline V CDR1 and CDR2: MNHEY, SVGAGI.

The gene calls are TRBV30 and TRBJ2-5, with 11 bases lining up with TRBD2. The ends lost 3 bases at V and 4 bases at J; junction bases unmatched: 7. This CDR3 is 15 amino acids long. Germline V gene lookup returns CDR1 GTSNPN and CDR2 SVGIG (reference sequence). The CDR3 nucleotides are TGTGCCTGGAGCCCGGGACTAGCGGAGATAGAGACCCAGTACTTC. Translation gives CAWSPGLAEIETQYF.

The CDR3 loop reads CSARTGDGYGYTF. In DNA form, the CDR3 reads TGCAGCGCCCGGACAGGGGACGGCTATGGCTACACCTTC. The chain uses TRBV29-1 and TRBJ1-2; TRBD1 matches 9 bases. In germline, CDR1 is SQVTM, CDR2 ANQGSEA. This CDR3 has 13 amino acids. J was trimmed by 4 bases and V by 7 bases; bases with no gene match: 7.